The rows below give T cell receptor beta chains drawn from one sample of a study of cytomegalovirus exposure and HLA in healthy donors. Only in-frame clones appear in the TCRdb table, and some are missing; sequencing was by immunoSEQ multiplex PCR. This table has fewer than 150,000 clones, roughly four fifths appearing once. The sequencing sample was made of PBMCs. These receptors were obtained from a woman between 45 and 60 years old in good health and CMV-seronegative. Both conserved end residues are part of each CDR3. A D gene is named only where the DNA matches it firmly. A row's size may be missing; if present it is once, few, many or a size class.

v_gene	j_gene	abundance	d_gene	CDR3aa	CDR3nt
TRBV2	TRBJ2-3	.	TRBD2	CASSDPGLATDTQYF	TGTGCCAGCAGCGACCCGGGACTAGCAACGGATACGCAGTATTTT
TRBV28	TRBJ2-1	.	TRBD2	CASTSGGRYEQFF	TGTGCCAGCACTAGCGGGGGGAGGTATGAGCAGTTCTTC
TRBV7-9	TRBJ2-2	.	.	CASSPDTGELFF	TGTGCCAGCAGCCCGGACACCGGGGAGCTGTTTTTT
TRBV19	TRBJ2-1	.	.	CASSSLPDNEQFF	TGTGCCAGTAGTTCCTTACCGGACAATGAGCAGTTCTTC
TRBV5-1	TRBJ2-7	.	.	CASSPEILSYEQYF	TGCGCCAGCAGCCCCGAGATATTATCCTACGAGCAGTACTTC
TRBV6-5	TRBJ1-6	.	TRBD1	CASSYSQGAGSPLHF	TGTGCCAGCAGTTACTCACAGGGGGCCGGTTCACCCCTCCACTTT
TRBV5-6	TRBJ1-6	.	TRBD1	CASSPGTGDRPLHF	TGTGCCAGCAGCCCCGGGACAGGGGATAGGCCCCTCCACTTT
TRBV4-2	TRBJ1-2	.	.	CASSPGGVSGYTF	TGTGCCAGCAGTCCAGGAGGGGTGTCTGGCTACACCTTC
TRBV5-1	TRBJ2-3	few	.	CASRGQGSTDTQYF	TGCGCCAGCAGAGGTCAGGGTAGCACAGATACGCAGTATTTT
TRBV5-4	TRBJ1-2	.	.	CASTSGGSAYNYGYTF	TGTGCCAGCACCTCGGGGGGTTCGGCGTATAACTATGGCTACACCTTC
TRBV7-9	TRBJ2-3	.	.	CASSLGLLADTQYF	TGTGCCAGCAGCTTAGGACTCCTCGCAGATACGCAGTATTTT
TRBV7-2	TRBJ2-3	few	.	CASSLALAADTQYF	TGTGCCAGCAGCTTAGCACTAGCAGCAGATACGCAGTATTTT
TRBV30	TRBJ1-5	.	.	CAYNSYSNQPQHF	TGTGCCTACAACAGTTATAGCAATCAGCCCCAGCATTTT
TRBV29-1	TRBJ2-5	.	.	CSGTHLFRETQYF	TGCAGCGGTACTCATCTGTTCCGAGAGACCCAGTACTTC
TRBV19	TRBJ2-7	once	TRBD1	CASRPGQSSYEQYF	TGTGCCAGTAGGCCGGGACAGAGCTCCTACGAGCAGTACTTC
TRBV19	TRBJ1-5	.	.	CASSIGQGNQPQHF	TGTGCCAGTAGTATAGGACAGGGCAATCAGCCCCAGCATTTT
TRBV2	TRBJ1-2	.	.	CASNHASVGFNYGYTF	TGTGCCAGCAACCACGCCTCAGTGGGCTTTAACTATGGCTACACCTTC
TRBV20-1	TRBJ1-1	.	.	CSATQNTEAFF	TGCAGTGCTACCCAGAACACTGAAGCTTTCTTT
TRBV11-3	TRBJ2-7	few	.	CASSSDSHSYEQYF	TGTGCCAGCAGCTCAGACAGTCACTCCTACGAGCAGTACTTC
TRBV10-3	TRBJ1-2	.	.	CAISESLAGESYGYTF	TGTGCCATCAGTGAGTCTCTGGCCGGGGAGTCCTATGGCTACACCTTC
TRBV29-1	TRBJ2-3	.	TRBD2	CSVALAGGGTDTQYF	TGCAGCGTTGCCTTAGCGGGGGGGGGCACAGATACGCAGTATTTT
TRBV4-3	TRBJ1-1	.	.	CASSQDLGTGFTEAFF	TGCGCCAGCAGCCAAGATCTAGGTACGGGGTTCACTGAAGCTTTCTTT
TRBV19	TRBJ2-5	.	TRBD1	CASSVGTGGAETQYF	TGTGCCAGTAGTGTCGGGACAGGGGGCGCGGAGACCCAGTACTTC
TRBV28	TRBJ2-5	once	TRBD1	CASSIYRGQGAGETQYF	TGTGCCAGCAGCATTTATCGGGGACAGGGGGCAGGGGAGACCCAGTACTTC